This T cell receptor beta chain was documented in a study of T cell responses to AZD1222 COVID-19 vaccine. Study-wide context: Second-dose recipients at about 4 or about 12 weeks were treated as one pooled group. Study results and caveats: In a largely white British group with more females than males, clonal diversity was possibly underestimated. Baseline seropositivity characterized only a handful of AZD1222 recipients. Of spike-specific TCRs, nearly half reportedly target regions left unmutated in variants.

Regarding this clone: The antigen remains unidentified.

The V and J ends lost 5 bases and 8 bases, in that order; junction bases with no gene match: 10. Germline CDR1 MNHEY, CDR2 SMNVEV (reference sequence). CDR3 length: 14 amino acids. Profiling relied on immunoSEQ multiplex PCR, and the TCRdb table lists in-frame clones only, not all of them. The sample consists of over 110,000 clones, roughly 92% of them appearing once. The sample consisted of peripheral blood, taken on day 0 of AZD1222 vaccination. This receptor was taken from an adult in good health. The rearrangement joins TRBV27 to TRBJ1-2; 8 bases match TRBD1. The CDR3 DNA sequence: TGTGCCAGCAGTCAAGGACAGGGCTTTATGGGCTACACCTTC. Protein product: CASSQGQGFMGYTF.